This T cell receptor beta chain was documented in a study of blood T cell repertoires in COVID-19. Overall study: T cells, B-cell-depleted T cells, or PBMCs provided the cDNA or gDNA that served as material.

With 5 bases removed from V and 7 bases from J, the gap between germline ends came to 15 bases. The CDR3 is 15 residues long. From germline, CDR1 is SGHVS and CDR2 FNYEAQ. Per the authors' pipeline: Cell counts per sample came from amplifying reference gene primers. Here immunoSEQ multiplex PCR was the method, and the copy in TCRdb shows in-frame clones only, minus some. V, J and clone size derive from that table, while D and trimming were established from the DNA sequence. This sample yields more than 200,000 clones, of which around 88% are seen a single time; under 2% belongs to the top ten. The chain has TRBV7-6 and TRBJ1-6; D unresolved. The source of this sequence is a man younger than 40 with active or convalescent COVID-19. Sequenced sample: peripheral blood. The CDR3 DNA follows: TGTGCCAGCAGCCCAGACAATGCGAGAAATTCACCCCTCCACTTT. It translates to CASSPDNARNSPLHF.